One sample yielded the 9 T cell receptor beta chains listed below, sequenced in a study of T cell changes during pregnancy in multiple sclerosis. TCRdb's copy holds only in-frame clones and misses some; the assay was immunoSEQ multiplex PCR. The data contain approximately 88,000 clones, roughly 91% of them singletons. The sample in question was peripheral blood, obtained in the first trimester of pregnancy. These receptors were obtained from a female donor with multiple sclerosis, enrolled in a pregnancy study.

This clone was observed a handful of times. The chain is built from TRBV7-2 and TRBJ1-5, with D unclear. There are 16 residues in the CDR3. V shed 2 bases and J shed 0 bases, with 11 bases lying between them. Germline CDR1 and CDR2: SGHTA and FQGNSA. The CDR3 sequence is CASSLSGSYSNQPQHF. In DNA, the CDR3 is TGTGCCAGCAGCTTAAGCGGATCCTATAGCAATCAGCCCCAGCATTTT.

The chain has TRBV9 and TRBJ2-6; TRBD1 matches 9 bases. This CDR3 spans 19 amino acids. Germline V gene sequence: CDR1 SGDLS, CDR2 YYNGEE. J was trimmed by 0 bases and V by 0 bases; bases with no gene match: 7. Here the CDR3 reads CASSVGTGTGFSGANVLTF. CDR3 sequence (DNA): TGTGCCAGCAGCGTAGGGACCGGGACAGGGTTCTCTGGGGCCAACGTCCTGACTTTC.

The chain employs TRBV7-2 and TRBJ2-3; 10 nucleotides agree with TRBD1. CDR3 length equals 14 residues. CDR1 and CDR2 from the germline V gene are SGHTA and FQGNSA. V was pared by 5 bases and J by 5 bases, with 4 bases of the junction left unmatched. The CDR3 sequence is CASSRGQGIDTQYF. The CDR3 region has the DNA TGTGCCAGCAGCCGGGGACAGGGGATAGATACGCAGTATTTT.

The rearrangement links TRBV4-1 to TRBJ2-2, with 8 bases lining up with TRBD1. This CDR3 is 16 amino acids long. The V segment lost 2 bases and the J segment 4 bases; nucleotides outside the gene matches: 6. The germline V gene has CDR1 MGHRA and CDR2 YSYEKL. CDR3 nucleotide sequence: TGCGCCAGCAGCCAACCGACAGGGGTGGGCACCGGGGAGCTGTTTTTT. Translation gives CASSQPTGVGTGELFF.

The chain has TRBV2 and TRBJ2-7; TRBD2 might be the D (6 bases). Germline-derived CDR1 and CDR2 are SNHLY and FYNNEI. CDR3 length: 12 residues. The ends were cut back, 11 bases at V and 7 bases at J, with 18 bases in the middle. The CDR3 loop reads CALQVEEGEQYF. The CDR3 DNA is TGTGCCTTACAGGTTGAGGAGGGAGAGCAGTACTTC.

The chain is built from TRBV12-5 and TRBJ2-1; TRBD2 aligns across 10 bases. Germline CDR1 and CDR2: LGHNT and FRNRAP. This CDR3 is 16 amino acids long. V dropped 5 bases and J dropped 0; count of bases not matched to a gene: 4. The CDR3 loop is CASGSGGVSSYNEQFF. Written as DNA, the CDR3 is TGTGCTAGTGGTAGCGGGGGGGTTAGCTCCTACAATGAGCAGTTCTTC.

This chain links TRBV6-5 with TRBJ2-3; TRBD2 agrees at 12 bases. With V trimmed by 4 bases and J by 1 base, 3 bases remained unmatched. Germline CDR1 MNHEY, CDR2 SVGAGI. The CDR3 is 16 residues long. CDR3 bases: TGTGCCAGCAGTTCCAGACTAGCGGGGGGCACAGATACGCAGTATTTT. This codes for CASSSRLAGGTDTQYF.

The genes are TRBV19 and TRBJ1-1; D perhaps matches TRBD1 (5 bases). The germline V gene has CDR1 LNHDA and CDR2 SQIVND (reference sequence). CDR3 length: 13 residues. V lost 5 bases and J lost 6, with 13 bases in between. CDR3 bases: TGTGCCAGTAGTCTACTGGGGGGGGCTGAAGCTTTCTTT. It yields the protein CASSLLGGAEAFF.

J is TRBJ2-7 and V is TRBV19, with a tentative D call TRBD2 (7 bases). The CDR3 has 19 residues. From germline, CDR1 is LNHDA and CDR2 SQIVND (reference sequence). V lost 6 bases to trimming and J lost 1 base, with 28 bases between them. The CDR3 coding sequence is TGTGCCAGTAGCTCGCGAGGGGGGGCAGCGCTCATTGCGTCCTACGAGCAGTACTTC. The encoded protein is CASSSRGGAALIASYEQYF. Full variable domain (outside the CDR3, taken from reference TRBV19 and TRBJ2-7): DGGITQSPKYLFRKEGQNVTLSCEQNLNHDAMYWYRQDPGQGLRLIYYSQIVNDFQKGDIAEGYSVSREKKESFPLTVTSAQKNPTAFYLCASSSRGGAALIASYEQYFGPGTRLTVT.